The clone carrying this T cell receptor beta chain was picked up a small number of times. Its antigen is not identified. This sample is drawn from a study of CD8+ T cells in alopecia areata. General study results and limits: Patients shared TCRs less clearly than mice did, possibly for HLA-related reasons. Affected scalp, especially in alopecia totalis/universalis, had a higher clonality than normal scalp did. Resident alphabeta T cells of normal skin are also sequenced in scalp samples.

As the sequencing template, cDNA was produced by extracting RNA and reverse transcribing it. Only in-frame clones appear in the TCRdb table, and some are missing; sequencing was by immunoSEQ multiplex PCR. The sample records about 150,000 clones, less than 65% being singletons. The germline CDR1 and CDR2 sequences are SEHNR and FQNEAQ (reference sequence). The junction had 7 bases not matched to a gene; V was cut back by 6 bases and J by 7 bases. This CDR3 is built from 15 residues. A FACSAria was used to sort CD4+ and CD8+ T cells. These cells came from PBMCs. Sequences were obtained from CD8+ T cells sorted from blood. The chain carries TRBV7-9 and TRBJ2-1, with 12 bases fitting TRBD2. The receptor was isolated from a human donor in good health. For the CDR3, the DNA is TGTGCCAGCAGTTCGATCGGGACTAGCGGGAATGAGCAGTTCTTC. Protein: CASSSIGTSGNEQFF.